The 9 T cell receptor beta chains listed next were all sequenced from one sample in a study of blood T cell repertoires in COVID-19. Generated by immunoSEQ multiplex PCR, the TCRdb table keeps only in-frame clones and is missing some. This table holds approximately 75,000 clones, less than 85% found once. Sequencing was done on a sample of peripheral blood. Receptors were obtained from an elderly woman with acute or convalescent COVID-19.

The CDR3 DNA is TGTGCCAGCAGCCCCCGACAGACGAACACTGAAGCTTTCTTT. Its translation: CASSPRQTNTEAFF. The rearrangement joins TRBV3-1 (or the pseudogene TRBV3-2) to TRBJ1-1; weak D call: TRBD1 (5 bases). Trimming stripped 4 bases from V and 1 base from J, with 10 bases between. The CDR3 extends over 14 amino acids. The germline CDR1 and CDR2 sequences are LGHDT and YNNKEL (reference sequence).

The chain employs TRBV7-8 and TRBJ1-3; possibly TRBD1 for D (6 bases). The V gene's germline CDR1 is SGHVS and CDR2 FQNEAQ. CDR3 length: 16 amino acids. Trimming removed 1 base from V and 0 bases from J, with 10 bases in between. This CDR3 reads CASSLGTASSGNTIYF. CDR3 nucleotides: TGTGCCAGCAGCTTAGGGACAGCGTCCTCTGGAAACACCATATATTTT.

Points on this clone: Different DNA sequences within this sample yield the same CDR3. CDR3 loop: CASRGGLNTEAFF. Here the CDR3 DNA reads TGTGCCAGCCGGGGGGGTTTAAACACTGAAGCTTTCTTT. V and J are TRBV6-5 and TRBJ1-1; weak D call: TRBD1 (5 bases). The germline V and J ends were trimmed by 8 bases and 2 bases, with 12 bases remaining between them. The germline V gene encodes CDR1 MNHEY and CDR2 SVGAGI. The CDR3 totals 13 residues.

The chain uses TRBV12-3 or TRBV12-4 and TRBJ1-2, with 8 nucleotides matching TRBD1. The CDR3 length is 13 residues. The V segment lost 7 bases and the J segment 4 bases; nucleotides outside the gene matches: 5. The CDR3 DNA sequence: TGTGCCAGCAACCTTGACAGGGGCTATGGCTACACCTTC. Encoded protein: CASNLDRGYGYTF.

This chain joins TRBV7-9 and TRBJ2-1, with TRBD2 identical over 11 bases. CDR1 and CDR2 from the germline V gene are SEHNR and FQNEAQ (reference sequence). The CDR3 length is 15 residues. V was clipped by 3 bases and J by 4 bases; unmatched bases: 2. The CDR3 loop reads CASSFTSGRYNEQFF. In DNA, the CDR3 is TGTGCCAGCAGCTTCACTAGCGGGAGATACAATGAGCAGTTCTTC.

CDR3 sequence reads: CATVLDSYQETQYF. The CDR3 nucleotides read TGCGCCACCGTCCTCGACTCCTACCAAGAGACCCAGTACTTC. V gene TRBV5-1 combines with J gene TRBJ2-5; D uncertain. This CDR3 has 14 residues. The germline V gene encodes CDR1 SGHRS and CDR2 YFSETQ. V was cut by 9 bases and J by 0 bases, with 15 bases left in between.

The J gene is TRBJ2-7, the V gene TRBV2; the D is unclear. Germline assignment: CDR1 SNHLY and CDR2 FYNNEI. V was clipped by 5 bases and J by 3 bases, with 5 bases between them. There are 11 residues in the CDR3. The CDR3 here is CASSPLYEQYF. CDR3 in DNA: TGTGCCAGCAGTCCTCTCTACGAGCAGTACTTC.

The CDR3 reads CASSPSWGLAGPDEQYF. The CDR3 DNA reads as TGTGCCAGCAGCCCCAGTTGGGGACTAGCAGGCCCCGACGAGCAGTACTTC. This chain links TRBV13 with TRBJ2-7, with 9 bases matching TRBD2. CDR1 PRHDT and CDR2 FYEKMQ come from the germline V gene (reference sequence). This CDR3 has 17 amino acids. Trimming at V came to 5 bases and at J to 5 bases, leaving 16 bases not matched to a gene.

This chain joins TRBV7-2 and TRBJ2-3, with D possibly TRBD1 on 6 matching bases. CDR1 and CDR2 (germline): SGHTA, FQGNSA. The germline V and J ends were trimmed by 1 base and 5 bases, with 10 bases remaining between them. This CDR3 is 14 amino acids long. DNA of the CDR3: TGTGCCAGCAGCTTAGTGGGGGCCGTAGATACGCAGTATTTT. Residues: CASSLVGAVDTQYF.